A single sample gave rise to the 29 T cell receptor beta chains below, sequenced in a study of blood T cell repertoires in COVID-19. Assay: immunoSEQ multiplex PCR; the TCRdb copy retains only in-frame clones and omits some. This table has hundreds of thousands of clones, approximately 86% appearing once. Sequenced material: PBMCs or T cells enriched from blood (not recorded which). The receptor source for this set is a woman aged 40 to 50 with acute COVID-19.

The CDR3 DNA sequence: TGTGCCAGCAGCCTGGGACTAGCGGGAGGGTCCGGGGAGCTGTTTTTT. Translating it yields CASSLGLAGGSGELFF. J is TRBJ2-2 and V is TRBV7-2, with TRBD2 matching 16 bases. The CDR3 loop spans 16 amino acids. CDR1 SGHTA and CDR2 FQGNSA come from the germline V gene. V dropped 5 bases and J dropped 6; count of bases not matched to a gene: 3.

The chain recombines TRBV2 with TRBJ1-5, with TRBD1 identical over 7 bases. V was clipped by 5 bases and J by 4 bases; unmatched bases: 5. The CDR3 sequence is 14 residues long. Per germline, CDR1 SNHLY and CDR2 FYNNEI. In DNA form, the CDR3 reads TGTGCCAGCAGTCCTGACAGGGTAAATCAGCCCCAGCATTTT. Its translation: CASSPDRVNQPQHF.

The table lists this clone with a count of one. The CDR3 bases are TGCAGTGCTGCCAGGGAGCAGTTCTTC. It codes for CSAAREQFF. The chain joins TRBV20-1 to TRBJ2-1; D unclear. The ends were cut back, 5 bases at V and 10 bases at J, with 6 bases in the middle. Germline V gene data show CDR1 as DFQATT and CDR2 as SNEGSKA (reference sequence). The CDR3 is 9 amino acids.

This chain connects TRBV28 to TRBJ2-5; TRBD2 matches 11 bases. Germline loops: CDR1 MDHEN, CDR2 SYDVKM. With V trimmed by 6 bases and J by 6 bases, 12 bases remained unmatched. The CDR3 loop spans 16 amino acids. The CDR3 spells CASREVTSGSLKTQYF. CDR3 DNA sequence: TGTGCCAGCAGGGAAGTTACTAGCGGGAGTTTGAAGACCCAGTACTTC.

This sequence joins TRBV7-2 and TRBJ1-2; possibly TRBD1 for D (5 bases). Germline V gene lookup returns CDR1 SGHTA and CDR2 FQGNSA. The CDR3 consists of 12 residues. The V end lost 2 bases, the J end lost 6 bases, and 7 bases lay between the germline ends. CDR3 DNA sequence: TGTGCCAGCAGCTTAACGGGGGATGGCTACACCTTC. As protein: CASSLTGDGYTF.

The chain has TRBV7-8 and TRBJ2-1; 7 positions agree with TRBD1. CDR3 size: 15 residues. The J segment lost 9 bases and the V segment lost 5 bases, leaving 13 bases of the junction unmatched. The germline V gene has CDR1 SGHVS and CDR2 FQNEAQ. For the CDR3, the DNA is TGTGCCAGCAGCGGCCAGGGGGACACGTACTCTGAGCAGTTCTTC. Its protein product is CASSGQGDTYSEQFF.

The gene calls are TRBV28 and TRBJ2-5; D is possibly TRBD2 (7 bases). CDR3 size: 15 residues. With 7 bases removed from V and 1 base from J, the gap between germline ends came to 16 bases. Germline CDR1 and CDR2: MDHEN and SYDVKM. CDR3 DNA sequence: TGTGCCAGCACGGGGGGCAGGCCCTTCCAAGAGACCCAGTACTTC. Protein: CASTGGRPFQETQYF.

This sequence joins TRBV5-1 and TRBJ2-1; TRBD2 aligns across 14 bases. The germline V gene has CDR1 SGHRS and CDR2 YFSETQ. This CDR3 is built from 17 residues. V shed 4 bases, J shed 6 bases, and the junction held 9 bases outside the gene matches. CDR3 coding DNA: TGCGCCAGCAGCGGCGGCCCGGGACTAGCGGGAGTCAATGAGCAGTTCTTC. Translating gives CASSGGPGLAGVNEQFF.

V is TRBV11-3 and J is TRBJ2-1; TRBD2 matches 11 bases. Germline V CDR1 and CDR2: SGHNT, YENEEA. J gave up 7 bases and V 2 bases, and 10 bases lay outside the gene matches. The CDR3 is made up of 17 amino acids. The DNA of the CDR3 is TGTGCCAGCAGCTTACTTCCGGGACTAGCGGCACGAAATGAGCAGTTCTTC. Protein product: CASSLLPGLAARNEQFF.

V gene TRBV7-9 combines with J gene TRBJ2-7, with 10 nucleotides matching TRBD1. Germline V gene lookup returns CDR1 SEHNR and CDR2 FQNEAQ (reference sequence). The V segment lost 3 bases and the J segment 0 bases; nucleotides outside the gene matches: 14. The CDR3 extends over 19 amino acids. The CDR3 DNA reads TGTGCCAGCAGCTTGTCGGGACAGGGGTGGGTCCGCCGCTCCTACGAGCAGTACTTC. This sequence encodes CASSLSGQGWVRRSYEQYF.

The rearrangement joins TRBV11-2 to TRBJ1-2; 8 bases map to TRBD1. The CDR3 is 13 residues long. Germline V CDR1 and CDR2: SGHAT, FQNNGV. J gave up 4 bases and V 5 bases, and 3 bases lay outside the gene matches. CDR3 residues: CASSQDRAYGYTF. The CDR3, as DNA: TGTGCCAGCAGCCAGGACAGGGCCTATGGCTACACCTTC.

The V and J genes are TRBV12-3 or TRBV12-4 and TRBJ1-1; the D is unclear. Trimming took off 6 bases at V and 3 bases at J, with 8 bases between the two ends. The CDR3 is made up of 12 amino acids. Here the CDR3 reads CASRYSYTEAFF. The CDR3 DNA reads TGTGCCAGCAGGTATAGCTACACTGAAGCTTTCTTT.

V usage is TRBV11-2 and J usage is TRBJ2-2; 10 nucleotides align to TRBD2. The J segment lost 7 bases and the V segment lost 1 base, leaving 15 bases of the junction unmatched. The length of the CDR3 is 19 residues. CDR1 and CDR2 (germline): SGHAT, FQNNGV. Written as DNA, the CDR3 is TGTGCCAGCAGCTTAGGAACAGGGCAACTAGCGGGGTTCAGCGGGGAGCTGTTTTTT. Encoded protein: CASSLGTGQLAGFSGELFF.

The rearrangement links TRBV3-1 (or the pseudogene TRBV3-2) to TRBJ1-2; D is ambiguous. Trimming cost V 0 bases and J 4 bases, with 9 bases left between them. The CDR3 is made up of 14 amino acids. Per germline, CDR1 LGHDT and CDR2 YNNKEL (reference sequence). CDR3 bases: TGTGCCAGCAGCCAAGAAGCGAGGAGCTATGGCTACACCTTC. It translates to CASSQEARSYGYTF.

The chain combines TRBV7-8 with TRBJ2-1, with TRBD2 as a possible D gene (5 bases). Germline CDR1 and CDR2: SGHVS and FQNEAQ. This CDR3 is 14 amino acids long. V gave up 2 bases and J gave up 6 bases, with 11 bases separating them. CDR3 amino acids: CASSLWVTSNEQFF. In nucleotides, the CDR3 is TGTGCCAGCAGCTTATGGGTTACTAGCAATGAGCAGTTCTTC. The whole variable domain, filled in from reference TRBV7-8 and TRBJ2-1, reads GAGVSQSPRYKVAKRGQDVALRCDPISGHVSLFWYQQALGQGPEFLTYFQNEAQLDKSGLPSDRFFAERPEGSVSTLKIQRTQQEDSAVYLCASSLWVTSNEQFFGPGTRLTVL.

The CDR3 region is CATSRAGYEQYF. The CDR3 DNA reads as TGTGCCACCAGCAGAGCGGGCTACGAGCAGTACTTC. The chain uses TRBV15 and TRBJ2-7, with D unresolved. This CDR3 has 12 amino acids. Germline V gene lookup returns CDR1 LNHNV and CDR2 YYDKDF (reference sequence). The V end lost 1 base, the J end lost 3 bases, and 4 bases lay between the germline ends.

The chain has TRBV4-1 and TRBJ1-6, with D unclear. Germline assignment: CDR1 MGHRA and CDR2 YSYEKL. Trimming left V 4 bases short and J 7 bases short, with 26 bases between. This CDR3 spans 19 amino acids. The CDR3 nucleotides read TGCGCCAGCAGCCTCGCCGAGCCGGGTTCCCTCCCACTCAATTCACCCCTCCACTTT. Its protein is CASSLAEPGSLPLNSPLHF.

The chain combines TRBV7-3 with TRBJ2-1; 9 bases fit TRBD2. J was trimmed by 3 bases and V by 4 bases; bases with no gene match: 4. CDR3 length: 15 residues. Germline CDR1 SGHTA, CDR2 FQGTGA. The CDR3 bases are TGTGCCAGCAGCTCCCAAGCGGGAGGCTACAATGAGCAGTTCTTC. It is translated as CASSSQAGGYNEQFF.

V is TRBV5-1 and J is TRBJ1-1; TRBD1 might be the D (6 bases). Germline V gene lookup returns CDR1 SGHRS and CDR2 YFSETQ. The V gene lost 4 bases and the J gene lost 2 bases, with 15 bases spanning the gap. The CDR3 consists of 15 residues. This chain's CDR3 is CASSIPGASNTEAFF. CDR3 nucleotide sequence: TGCGCCAGCAGCATTCCAGGGGCCAGTAACACTGAAGCTTTCTTT.

J is TRBJ2-7 and V is TRBV5-4; no clear D gene. This CDR3 has 15 amino acids. V was pared by 0 bases and J by 2 bases, with 12 bases between. CDR1 SGHNT and CDR2 YYREEE come from the germline V gene (reference sequence). The CDR3 sequence is CASSLVPEGAYEQYF. CDR3 DNA sequence: TGTGCCAGCAGCTTGGTTCCAGAAGGAGCCTACGAGCAGTACTTC.

The J gene is TRBJ2-7, the V gene TRBV6-5; maybe TRBD2 (6 bases). V lost 4 bases to trimming and J lost 1 base, with 14 bases between them. Germline V CDR1 and CDR2: MNHEY, SVGAGI. This CDR3 has 15 residues. The CDR3 DNA is TGTGCCAGCAGTTCGGCAGGGAGGAGATCCTACGAGCAGTACTTC. It encodes CASSSAGRRSYEQYF.

The V gene is TRBV7-8, the J gene TRBJ2-1; D not resolved. The CDR3 contains 14 residues. Trimming shortened V by 3 bases and J by 5 bases, and 11 bases separated the two germline ends. Germline CDR1 and CDR2: SGHVS and FQNEAQ. The CDR3 DNA reads TGTGCCAGCAGCTTTGGGCAGCCTAACAATGAGCAGTTCTTC. It codes for CASSFGQPNNEQFF.

V usage is TRBV7-9 and J usage is TRBJ2-7; D possibly corresponds to TRBD2 (6 bases). Germline V CDR1 and CDR2: SEHNR, FQNEAQ (reference sequence). The CDR3 consists of 14 residues. Trimming pared 0 bases from V and 1 base from J, leaving 7 bases between. CDR3 DNA: TGTGCCAGCAGCTTAGCGACTAGATCCTACGAGCAGTACTTC. This codes for CASSLATRSYEQYF.

On this clone: The sample carries other DNA sequences with the same CDR3. CDR3 region: CASSLGTSTDTQYF. CDR3 nucleotides: TGCGCCAGCAGCTTGGGGACTAGCACAGATACGCAGTATTTT. V usage is TRBV5-1 and J usage is TRBJ2-3; D is possibly TRBD2 (5 bases). The CDR3 length is 14 residues. V lost 0 bases and J lost 0, with 5 bases in between. Germline V CDR1 and CDR2: SGHRS, YFSETQ.

V is TRBV19 and J is TRBJ2-1; possibly TRBD1 for D (8 bases). CDR1 and CDR2 (germline): LNHDA, SQIVND (reference sequence). The length of the CDR3 is 17 residues. Trimming took 5 bases from V and 8 from J, leaving 25 bases between them. In nucleotides, the CDR3 is TGTGCCAGTAGTCGCCCAACAGGGGGGGCCCCCAAGGATGAGCAGTTCTTC. Its protein product is CASSRPTGGAPKDEQFF.

This clone was counted between two and nine times. V and J are TRBV11-2 and TRBJ1-1; 8 positions match TRBD1. The V segment lost 5 bases and the J segment 5 bases; nucleotides outside the gene matches: 7. The germline gives CDR1 SGHAT, CDR2 FQNNGV. The CDR3 is 14 residues long. This chain's CDR3 is CASSMSRGPTEAFF. Written as DNA, the CDR3 is TGTGCCAGCAGCATGTCCAGGGGGCCTACTGAAGCTTTCTTT.

V is TRBV24-1 and J is TRBJ1-5, with D perhaps TRBD1 (6 bases). The germline gives CDR1 KGHDR, CDR2 SFDVKD. V shed 5 bases and J shed 7 bases, with 11 bases lying between them. The CDR3 runs to 13 residues. In DNA, the CDR3 is TGTGCCACCAGTGGGGCAGGGGCCCAGCCCCAGCATTTT. As protein: CATSGAGAQPQHF.

The chain uses TRBV3-1 (or the pseudogene TRBV3-2) and TRBJ1-2, with D perhaps TRBD1 (5 bases). The CDR3 totals 15 residues. Germline V gene sequence: CDR1 LGHDT, CDR2 YNNKEL (reference sequence). V dropped 3 bases and J dropped 8 bases, with 19 bases sitting between them. For the CDR3, the DNA is TGTGCCAGCAGCCAGACCTGGCAGGGTCGAGGCGGCTACACCTTC. As protein: CASSQTWQGRGGYTF.

The rearrangement uses TRBV7-3 and TRBJ2-5; tentatively, D is TRBD1 (6 bases). Germline V gene data show CDR1 as SGHTA and CDR2 as FQGTGA. Deletions cut 4 bases from V and 5 bases from J, with 11 bases between. The CDR3 loop spans 13 amino acids. The CDR3 is CASSSGVWETQYF. The CDR3 nucleotides are TGTGCCAGCAGCTCAGGGGTATGGGAGACCCAGTACTTC.